Listed below are T cell receptor beta chains from one sample, sequenced in a study of blood T cell repertoires in COVID-19. Sequencing used immunoSEQ multiplex PCR; TCRdb keeps in-frame clones, though not all of them. The sample has about 190,000 clones; more than 80% are singletons. The material sequenced was peripheral blood. These receptors came from a man aged 50 to 60 with acute or convalescent COVID-19. CDR3s include the opening cysteine and the closing phenylalanine or tryptophan. Fields, in order: V gene, clone size, J gene, D gene, CDR3 DNA, CDR3 protein. The D gene is left open where the match is weak. Clone size, where shown, is once, few, many, or a class for clones that have expanded.

>TRBV18|.|TRBJ1-1|.
TGTGCCAGCTCACGAGAATCTGGCACTGAAGCTTTCTTT
CASSRESGTEAFF
>TRBV4-3|.|TRBJ1-4|TRBD1
TGCGCCAGCAGCCGGGACAGAAATAATGAAAAACTGTTTTTT
CASSRDRNNEKLFF
>TRBV6-5|.|TRBJ1-1|.
TGTGCCAGCAGCCAACCAATCGGGAGGGGGGCTAAAGCTTTCTTT
CASSQPIGRGAKAFF
>TRBV6-5|once|TRBJ1-1|.
TGTGCCAGCAGTCCCGGGGGGTTAGCTGAAGCTTTCTTT
CASSPGGLAEAFF
>TRBV27|.|TRBJ2-3|.
TGTGCCAGCAGTCCCCAACAGGTGGCGGCCACAGATACGCAGTATTTT
CASSPQQVAATDTQYF
>TRBV2|.|TRBJ2-1|TRBD2
TGTGCCAGCAGGGTCGGACTAGCGGGGGGGGTCTCCTACAATGAGCAGTTCTTC
CASRVGLAGGVSYNEQFF
>TRBV5-1|.|TRBJ1-1|TRBD1
TGCGCCAGCAGCTTGGGACAGGGGATGAAGTACGACACTGAAGCTTTCTTT
CASSLGQGMKYDTEAFF
>TRBV28|.|TRBJ2-3|TRBD2
TGTGCCAGCAGTTTCCTGGCGGGGGTCACAGATACGCAGTATTTT
CASSFLAGVTDTQYF
>TRBV3-1/TRBV3-2|.|TRBJ2-6|.
TGTGCCAGCAGCCAAGCGGCTGGGGCCAACGTCCTGACTTTC
CASSQAAGANVLTF
>TRBV4-2|.|TRBJ2-3|.
TGTGCCAGCGCGCCGAGGGGGGGGAGCACAGATACGCAGTATTTT
CASAPRGGSTDTQYF